The rows below give T cell receptor beta chains drawn from one sample of a study of blood T cell repertoires in COVID-19. Here immunoSEQ multiplex PCR was the method, and the copy in TCRdb shows in-frame clones only, minus some. Counted here are over 110,000 clones, 80% to 85% occurring once; the ten biggest clones make up 5.5%. The specimen sequenced was PBMCs or T cells enriched from blood (not recorded which). These TCRs come from a man in his forties with acute COVID-19. Each CDR3 is given with its conserved first and last residue. A clone size is listed for some rows: how often the clone was seen (once, few, many), or a class if it is expanded.

. TRBJ2-5 TRBV28 CASSSQGATQETQYF
. TRBJ2-3 TRBV28 CASSFLDRDLADTQYF
. TRBJ1-5 TRBV28 CASSLYGGIGNQPQHF
. TRBJ1-1 TRBV11-2 CASRSIRDRKNTEAFF
. TRBJ1-2 TRBV5-6 CASSSGEGRNYGYTF
once TRBJ1-2 TRBV19 CASTNGQNYGYTF
. TRBJ2-3 TRBV28 CASSPPPTSARTDTQYF
. TRBJ1-6 TRBV10-1 CASSAGMSSPLHF
. TRBJ2-2 TRBV7-2 CASSLRRGNTGELFF
. TRBJ2-1 TRBV28 CASSLIGTGVSYEQFF
. TRBJ2-1 TRBV5-1 CASSLGGRDNEQFF